The 23 T cell receptor beta chains listed next were all sequenced from one sample in a study of tumor-infiltrating lymphocytes in primary liver carcinoma. A constant-region primer primed TCR beta cDNA synthesis from about 530 ng of total RNA. ARM-PCR, slightly modified, supplied the TCR beta libraries through three nested multiplex PCR rounds. Both of the initial two PCR rounds ran for approximately 11 cycles and employed TRBV1-TRBV30 forward primers alongside a C-beta reverse primer. In TCRdb, the multiplex PCR reads were re-called with MiXCR into one record per CDR3 protein. The sample lists 300,000 to 400,000 distinct CDR3 sequences, about two thirds occurring once. They got blood RNA out of unsorted whole blood and also pulled out germline DNA. Sequencing used peripheral blood. All receptors come from a man aged 40-49 years with primary liver carcinoma and hepatitis B virus infection.

Comment on this clonotype: This sequence may be a read error, since a much larger clone differs from it by one base. The chain joins TRBV6-1 to TRBJ2-7; D is unresolved. The CDR3 has 14 residues. The germline CDR1 and CDR2 sequences are MNHNS and SASEGT. V shed 2 bases and J shed 11 bases, with 19 bases lying between them. CDR3 nucleotide sequence: TGTGCCAGCAGTGAATTTGCTAGGACCTCGTGGGAGTACTTC. It yields the protein CASSEFARTSWEYF.

The rearrangement uses TRBV20-1 and TRBJ2-5; possibly TRBD1 for D (6 bases). The CDR3 consists of 14 residues. V gave up 5 bases and J gave up 3 bases, with 16 bases separating them. Germline V gene lookup returns CDR1 DFQATT and CDR2 SNEGSKA (reference sequence). CDR3: CSAYSTGTKETQYF. For the CDR3, the DNA is TGCAGTGCTTATAGCACCGGGACAAAAGAGACCCAGTACTTC.

About this clonotype itself: A much bigger clone sits one base away, suggesting this may be a read error. This chain connects TRBV4-2 to TRBJ2-6; D remains unclear. Germline V gene data show CDR1 as LGHNA and CDR2 as YNFKEQ. The CDR3 sequence is 16 residues long. CDR3 sequence: CTSSQDHTLGANVLTF. The CDR3 region has the DNA TGTACCAGCAGCCAAGATCACACCCTCGGGGCCAACGTCCTGACTTTC.

This clonotype was counted between two and nine times. The chain links TRBV7-9 to TRBJ1-1; 9 bases are shared with TRBD1. CDR1 and CDR2 (germline): SEHNR, FQNEAQ (reference sequence). This CDR3 has 13 residues. V shed 4 bases and J 3 bases; nucleotides not matched to a gene: 0. The CDR3 is CASSWDRDTEAFF. Written as DNA, the CDR3 is TGTGCCAGCAGCTGGGACAGGGACACTGAAGCTTTCTTT.

About this clonotype itself: Being one base from a much bigger clone, this may be a read error. The chain carries TRBV12-5 and TRBJ2-7, with D perhaps matching TRBD1 or TRBD2 (5 bases each). Germline-derived CDR1 and CDR2 are LGHNT and FRNRAP. CDR3 length: 13 amino acids. CDR3 DNA: TGTGCCGGTGAGGGGACCGGTTCCTACGAGCAGTACTTC. Its protein is CAGEGTGSYEQYF.

The sample holds a few counts of this clonotype. V gene TRBV6-5 combines with J gene TRBJ2-3, with 13 bases fitting TRBD2. Per germline, CDR1 MNHEY and CDR2 SVGAGI. The length of the CDR3 is 15 residues. V was pared by 6 bases and J by 6 bases, with 6 bases of the junction left unmatched. The CDR3 bases are TGTGCCAGCAGCGGGACTAGCGGGGCCGTCGATACGCAGTATTTT. Amino acid sequence: CASSGTSGAVDTQYF.

With regard to this clonotype: A much larger clone is a single base away; this may be a read error. The chain employs TRBV10-2 and TRBJ1-1; weak D call: TRBD1 (6 bases). The CDR3 has 15 amino acids. V lost 3 bases to trimming and J lost 6 bases, with 17 bases between them. Looked up from germline, CDR1 is WSHSY and CDR2 is SAAADI. CDR3 sequence reads: CASSDLQGRSAEAFF. The CDR3 coding sequence is TGCGCCAGCAGTGATCTTCAGGGGCGAAGCGCTGAAGCTTTCTTT.

About this clonotype itself: This may stem from a read error, because a much larger clone lies one nucleotide away. The chain combines TRBV6-1 with TRBJ2-7; 12 nucleotides agree with TRBD1. Germline V CDR1 and CDR2: MNHNS, SASEGT. The CDR3 spans 14 residues. V dropped 9 bases and J dropped 4; count of bases not matched to a gene: 7. The CDR3: CARRSGQGAYEQYF. The DNA for the CDR3 is TGTGCCAGGCGTTCGGGACAGGGGGCTTACGAGCAGTACTTC.

This clonotype was recorded many times. This chain uses TRBV6-5 with TRBJ1-2; 7 bases fit TRBD1. CDR1 and CDR2 from the germline V gene are MNHEY and SVGAGI. With V trimmed by 8 bases and J by 2 bases, 8 bases remained unmatched. The CDR3 sequence is 14 residues long. The CDR3 DNA sequence: TGTGCCAGCCGACCTTTGGGACAGAACTATGGCTACACCTTC. It translates to CASRPLGQNYGYTF.

Regarding this clonotype: A read error may explain this, as a much larger clone is one base away. The V gene is TRBV4-3, the J gene TRBJ2-3, with D unresolved. CDR1 is LGHNA, CDR2 YSLEER, per germline. Between the trimmed V and J ends, which lost 0 bases and 1 base, there was a span of 11 bases. The CDR3 is 16 amino acids. CDR3 bases: TGCGCCAGCAGCCAAGATCCAGGCACCGGCACAGATACGCAGTATTTT. Encoded protein: CASSQDPGTGTDTQYF.

This clonotype has just one count. V is TRBV6-5 and J is TRBJ2-1; D is perhaps TRBD1 (6 bases). The V end was cut by 10 bases, the J end by 4 bases, with 23 bases between. The CDR3 loop spans 16 amino acids. Germline CDR1 reads MNHEY; CDR2 reads SVGAGI. Here the CDR3 reads CATGTSEGIIYNEQFF. For the CDR3, the DNA is TGTGCCACAGGGACAAGCGAGGGAATAATTTACAATGAGCAGTTCTTC.

The chain carries TRBV6-6 and TRBJ2-2, with 9 bases matching TRBD1. Germline-derived CDR1 and CDR2 are MNHNY and SVGAGI (reference sequence). The CDR3 is 14 amino acids. The V and J ends lost 4 bases and 12 bases, in that order; junction bases with no gene match: 9. CDR3 coding DNA: TGTGCCAGCAGTTTACAGGGGGCACCCGGCAAGCTGTTTTTT. This translates into CASSLQGAPGKLFF.

The genes are TRBV7-9 and TRBJ2-7; no firm D call. The CDR3 extends over 15 amino acids. Germline V lookup: CDR1 SEHNR, CDR2 FQNEAQ (reference sequence). Trimming stripped 2 bases from V and 0 bases from J, with 11 bases between. The DNA for the CDR3 is TGTGCCAGCAGCTTATGGGAAACAGACTCCTACGAGCAGTACTTC. Translation: CASSLWETDSYEQYF.

The chain carries TRBV20-1 and TRBJ1-1; 8 bases fit TRBD1. The V and J ends lost 4 bases and 3 bases, in that order; junction bases with no gene match: 4. Germline V gene data show CDR1 as DFQATT and CDR2 as SNEGSKA (reference sequence). The CDR3 is 13 residues long. This chain's CDR3 is CSATDRDDTEAFF. CDR3 DNA: TGCAGTGCTACGGACAGGGATGACACTGAAGCTTTCTTT.

This clonotype was observed a handful of times. The chain joins TRBV14 to TRBJ1-1; D not resolved. Deletions cut 2 bases from V and 4 bases from J, with 11 bases between. The germline V gene has CDR1 SGHDN and CDR2 FVKESK. The length of the CDR3 is 14 residues. In nucleotides, the CDR3 is TGTGCCAGCAGCCAAACGGTATTTGGCACTGAAGCTTTCTTT. Its protein product is CASSQTVFGTEAFF.

In this sample, this clonotype turned up many times. The V and J genes are TRBV6-6 and TRBJ2-4; D ambiguous. The germline V and J ends were trimmed by 4 bases and 0 bases, with 7 bases remaining between them. The CDR3 covers 14 residues. The germline CDR1 and CDR2 sequences are MNHNY and SVGAGI (reference sequence). In DNA, the CDR3 is TGTGCCAGCAGTTTGTCACTAGCCAAAAACATTCAGTACTTC. Encoded protein: CASSLSLAKNIQYF.

A note on this clonotype: A junction boundary mismatches the germline segment, possibly from a read error. V and J are TRBV7-9 and TRBJ2-3; a weak D match, TRBD2 (6 bases). The CDR3 is 15 residues long. CDR1 is SEHNR and CDR2 is FQNEAQ in the germline V gene (reference sequence). In DNA form, the CDR3 reads TGTGTCAGCAGCCAGGGAGGCGGGAACACAGATACGCAGTATTTT. This translates into CVSSQGGGNTDTQYF.

This clonotype was observed at least ten times. The chain employs TRBV12-3 or TRBV12-4 and TRBJ1-5, with D unclear. Trimming shortened V by 2 bases and J by 2 bases, and 10 bases separated the two germline ends. The CDR3 has 15 amino acids. DNA of the CDR3: TGTGCCAGCAGTTTAATTGGTGTGGGCAATCAGCCCCAGCATTTT. This encodes CASSLIGVGNQPQHF.

A word on this clonotype: A much more abundant neighbour one base away suggests this may be a read error. The rearrangement uses TRBV10-3 and TRBJ2-7, with D possibly matching TRBD2 (6 bases). V was pared by 6 bases and J by 0 bases, with 12 bases between. This CDR3 has 14 amino acids. CDR1 is ENHRY, CDR2 SYGVKD, per germline. The CDR3, as DNA: TGTGCCATCAGAAATACTAGCAGCTCCTACGAGCAGTACTTC. It translates to CAIRNTSSSYEQYF.

V usage is TRBV10-1 and J usage is TRBJ2-2; no reliable D call. Trimming removed 4 bases from V and 6 bases from J, with 3 bases in between. The CDR3 is 11 amino acids. CDR1 and CDR2 (germline): WNHNN, SYGVQD (reference sequence). The DNA for the CDR3 is TGCGCCAGCAGTGGGCCCGGGGAGCTGTTTTTT. This gives the protein CASSGPGELFF.

As concerns this clonotype: This may be a read error: a much more frequent sequence differs by one nucleotide. The chain is built from TRBV29-1 and TRBJ1-2, with TRBD1 matching over 10 bases. Germline V gene sequence: CDR1 SQVTM, CDR2 ANQGSEA. V shed 8 bases and J 6 bases; nucleotides not matched to a gene: 6. There are 12 residues in the CDR3. The CDR3 protein is CSSVTGGHGYTF. The CDR3 DNA reads as TGCAGCTCAGTGACAGGGGGCCATGGCTACACCTTC.

In the case of this clonotype: With a much larger clone just one base away, this may be a read error. The V call is TRBV4-1, the J call TRBJ2-7; TRBD1 aligns across 10 bases. The germline CDR1 and CDR2 sequences are MGHRA and YSYEKL. The CDR3 consists of 17 residues. CDR3 sequence reads: CACSQGLGTGAFYEQYF. The CDR3 DNA is TGCGCCTGCAGCCAAGGCTTGGGGACAGGGGCCTTCTACGAGCAGTACTTC.

V gene TRBV9 combines with J gene TRBJ2-2; weak D call: TRBD1 (6 bases). Germline V lookup: CDR1 SGDLS, CDR2 YYNGEE. The CDR3 sequence is 13 residues long. The V end was cut by 3 bases, the J end by 7 bases, with 10 bases between. CDR3 protein: CASSAQGVGELFF. The CDR3 DNA sequence: TGTGCCAGCAGCGCACAGGGTGTCGGGGAGCTGTTTTTT.